The 20 T cell receptor beta chains in this list originate from one sample, sequenced in a study of Ad26.COV2.S vaccination and SARS-CoV-2 variants. Specified treatment: roughly 18 received Ad26.COV2.S at low or high dose, single or two shots; 5 received placebo; per-sample allocation not given. Specimen acquisition occurred on day 63 following the initial vaccine or placebo injection. TCRdb keeps only in-frame clones here, not all; method: immunoSEQ multiplex PCR. Among about 350,000 clones listed, about 85% were seen once. This specimen consisted of peripheral blood, obtained in a trial of Ad26.COV2.S vaccine versus placebo. All receptors derive from a person aged 18 to 65 who received the Ad26.COV2.S COVID-19 vaccine or a placebo.

The chain combines TRBV28 with TRBJ1-1, with 11 bases identical to TRBD1. Germline CDR1 MDHEN, CDR2 SYDVKM. The CDR3 runs 18 residues. With 4 bases clipped from V and 0 bases from J, the junction kept 10 bases outside the gene matches. CDR3 nucleotide sequence: TGTGCCAGCAGTTCTCCGGACAGGGGGCGGGTTATGAACACTGAAGCTTTCTTT. It specifies CASSSPDRGRVMNTEAFF.

The genes are TRBV7-2 and TRBJ2-6, with 7 positions matching TRBD1. CDR1 is SGHTA, CDR2 FQGNSA, per germline. The CDR3 contains 17 residues. V lost 5 bases, J lost 4 bases, and 11 bases stayed unmatched. The CDR3 protein is CASSPLTGVAGANVLTF. The CDR3 DNA sequence: TGTGCCAGCAGCCCCTTAACAGGGGTAGCGGGGGCCAACGTCCTGACTTTC.

The chain uses TRBV7-2 and TRBJ1-2; maybe TRBD1 (5 bases). The CDR3 covers 17 residues. Trimming pared 5 bases from V and 5 bases from J, leaving 24 bases between. Germline CDR1 is SGHTA and CDR2 is FQGNSA. CDR3 protein: CASSPYSSRGRAYGYTF. The CDR3 DNA follows: TGTGCCAGCAGCCCTTATAGCAGTCGGGGCAGGGCTTATGGCTACACCTTC.

This chain joins TRBV19 and TRBJ2-7, with 9 nucleotides matching TRBD2. Trimming removed 9 bases from V and 1 base from J; junction bases left unmatched: 7. Germline CDR1 reads LNHDA; CDR2 reads SQIVND (reference sequence). The CDR3 spans 14 residues. The CDR3 loop reads CARKSGGRSYEQYF. The CDR3 region has the DNA TGTGCCAGGAAGAGCGGGGGGAGGTCCTACGAGCAGTACTTC.

The V call is TRBV13, the J call TRBJ2-2; D might be TRBD1 (6 bases). CDR3 length equals 17 residues. Germline lookup yields CDR1 PRHDT and CDR2 FYEKMQ (reference sequence). The V end was cut by 1 base, the J end by 6 bases, with 18 bases between. This CDR3 reads CASSLVAARGSAGELFF. As DNA, the CDR3 is TGTGCCAGCAGCTTAGTGGCAGCTAGGGGGTCGGCCGGGGAGCTGTTTTTT. Combining the CDR3 with reference TRBV13 and TRBJ2-2 gives the whole variable domain AAGVIQSPRHLIKEKRETATLKCYPIPRHDTVYWYQQGPGQDPQFLISFYEKMQSDKGSIPDRFSAQQFSDYHSELNMSSLELGDSALYFCASSLVAARGSAGELFFGEGSRLTVL.

The chain has TRBV28 and TRBJ2-7; TRBD2 agrees at 7 bases. J was trimmed by 2 bases and V by 5 bases; bases with no gene match: 9. Germline CDR1 and CDR2: MDHEN and SYDVKM. The CDR3 totals 15 residues. The CDR3, as DNA: TGTGCCAGCAGTACCGGGGTAGCGGGCCCCTACGAGCAGTACTTC. This sequence encodes CASSTGVAGPYEQYF.

The chain uses TRBV7-9 and TRBJ1-2; maybe TRBD1 (6 bases). V lost 5 bases and J lost 8, with 15 bases in between. CDR1 is SEHNR and CDR2 is FQNEAQ in the germline V gene (reference sequence). The CDR3 contains 13 residues. The CDR3 coding sequence is TGTGCCAGCAGCGTAGGGTCCGGACAGGGCTACACCTTC. It is translated as CASSVGSGQGYTF.

The chain carries TRBV28 and TRBJ1-4, with D possibly matching TRBD1 (5 bases). The CDR3 runs 13 residues. Germline V gives CDR1 MDHEN, CDR2 SYDVKM. Trimming pared 6 bases from V and 8 bases from J, leaving 13 bases between. In DNA, the CDR3 is TGTGCCAGCAGCCGGGGGGGTCGGGAAAAACTGTTTTTT. Protein product: CASSRGGREKLFF.

This chain links TRBV6-5 with TRBJ2-7, with D tentatively TRBD1 (6 bases). The CDR3 consists of 13 residues. CDR1 is MNHEY and CDR2 is SVGAGI in the germline V gene. The V gene lost 8 bases and the J gene lost 0 bases, with 11 bases spanning the gap. The chain's CDR3 is CASFDRSSYEQYF. The CDR3 nucleotides read TGTGCCAGCTTCGACAGGAGCTCCTACGAGCAGTACTTC.

The chain has TRBV3-1 (or the pseudogene TRBV3-2) and TRBJ1-5, with 7 bases lining up with TRBD1. The ends lost 2 bases at V and 5 bases at J; junction bases unmatched: 15. The CDR3 loop spans 18 amino acids. Looked up from germline, CDR1 is LGHDT and CDR2 is YNNKEL (reference sequence). CDR3 sequence reads: CASSQYSLETGTHQPQHF. The CDR3 DNA follows: TGTGCCAGCAGCCAATATTCCCTTGAGACAGGGACCCATCAGCCCCAGCATTTT.

J is TRBJ2-2 and V is TRBV27, with a weak D call TRBD2 (6 bases). Trimming left V 6 bases short and J 0 bases short, with 8 bases between. CDR1 is MNHEY and CDR2 is SMNVEV in the germline V gene (reference sequence). There are 14 residues in the CDR3. CDR3 in amino acids: CASRRGANTGELFF. DNA of the CDR3: TGTGCCAGCAGGCGGGGAGCGAACACCGGGGAGCTGTTTTTT.

The chain joins TRBV2 to TRBJ2-5; 12 bases match TRBD2. V lost 10 bases to trimming and J lost 1 base; unmatched junction nucleotides: 1. The V gene's germline CDR1 is SNHLY and CDR2 FYNNEI. There are 13 residues in the CDR3. DNA for the CDR3: TGTGCCACGGGACTAGCGGGCCAAGAGACCCAGTACTTC. Its protein product is CATGLAGQETQYF.

The DNA for the CDR3 is TGTGCCAGCAGCTTAGATTTTGTGCATTACGGGGAGCTGTTTTTT. Its translation: CASSLDFVHYGELFF. The chain uses TRBV11-2 and TRBJ2-2; D not certain. This CDR3 is 15 amino acids long. V was shortened by 0 bases and J by 7 bases, with 12 bases between the two germline ends. Germline V gives CDR1 SGHAT, CDR2 FQNNGV.

The rearrangement links TRBV27 to TRBJ1-1, with a tentative D call TRBD1 (5 bases). V was shortened by 6 bases and J by 1 base, with 9 bases between the two germline ends. Germline CDR1 and CDR2: MNHEY and SMNVEV (reference sequence). The length of the CDR3 is 13 residues. The CDR3 region is CASRNTGNTEAFF. CDR3 DNA: TGTGCCAGCAGAAATACAGGGAACACTGAAGCTTTCTTT.

A note on this clone: A read error may be the cause here, since a much bigger clone is one base away. The chain uses TRBV5-4 and TRBJ1-2; D unclear. V was shortened by 0 bases and J by 4 bases, with 4 bases between the two germline ends. This CDR3 is built from 12 residues. The germline V gene has CDR1 SGHNT and CDR2 YYREEE (reference sequence). CDR3 protein: CASSLGVYGYTF. CDR3 in DNA: TGTGCCAGCAGCTTGGGGGTCTATGGCTACACCTTC.

The chain combines TRBV5-6 with TRBJ2-7; D unresolved. Trimming removed 8 bases at V and 2 bases at J, with 14 bases between. The CDR3 spans 13 residues. Germline V gene sequence: CDR1 SGHDT, CDR2 YYEEEE. CDR3 loop: CASTASFPYEQYF. CDR3 DNA: TGTGCCAGTACCGCTAGTTTTCCCTACGAGCAGTACTTC.

The rearrangement uses TRBV6-2 or TRBV6-3 and TRBJ1-2; the match to TRBD1 covers 7 bases. Germline CDR1 reads MNHEY; CDR2 reads SVGEGT. CDR3 length equals 18 residues. Trimming took 1 base from V and 3 from J; bases not matched to a gene: 14. The CDR3 loop reads CASSYWILGDRQDYGYTF. In DNA form, the CDR3 reads TGTGCCAGCAGTTACTGGATACTAGGGGACAGACAAGACTATGGCTACACCTTC.

The chain recombines TRBV2 with TRBJ2-6; no clear D. The CDR3 spans 13 residues. Germline V gene sequence: CDR1 SNHLY, CDR2 FYNNEI. Trimming removed 0 bases from V and 3 bases from J, with 0 bases in between. The CDR3 coding sequence is TGTGCCAGCAGTGAAGCTGGGGCCAACGTCCTGACTTTC. The encoded protein is CASSEAGANVLTF.

Of note for this clone: Other DNA sequences in the same sample also yield this CDR3. The J gene is TRBJ1-2, the V gene TRBV7-2; D is ambiguous. CDR1 and CDR2 from the germline V gene are SGHTA and FQGNSA. V was clipped by 1 base and J by 2 bases, with 8 bases between them. This CDR3 is 14 amino acids long. CDR3: CASSLGGVNYGYTF. The CDR3 DNA is TGTGCCAGCAGCTTAGGTGGGGTAAACTATGGCTACACCTTC.

V gene TRBV9 combines with J gene TRBJ1-2, with a weak D call TRBD1 (5 bases). CDR1 and CDR2 from the germline V gene are SGDLS and YYNGEE. Trimming removed 3 bases at V and 13 bases at J, with 16 bases between. CDR3 size: 12 residues. The CDR3 region has the DNA TGTGCCAGCAGCGGGAATCAGGGTTTCGGCACCTTC. It is translated as CASSGNQGFGTF. Full variable domain (remainder filled in from reference TRBV9 and TRBJ1-2): DSGVTQTPKHLITATGQRVTLRCSPRSGDLSVYWYQQSLDQGLQFLIQYYNGEERAKGNILERFSAQQFPDLHSELNLSSLELGDSALYFCASSGNQGFGTFGSGTRLTVV.